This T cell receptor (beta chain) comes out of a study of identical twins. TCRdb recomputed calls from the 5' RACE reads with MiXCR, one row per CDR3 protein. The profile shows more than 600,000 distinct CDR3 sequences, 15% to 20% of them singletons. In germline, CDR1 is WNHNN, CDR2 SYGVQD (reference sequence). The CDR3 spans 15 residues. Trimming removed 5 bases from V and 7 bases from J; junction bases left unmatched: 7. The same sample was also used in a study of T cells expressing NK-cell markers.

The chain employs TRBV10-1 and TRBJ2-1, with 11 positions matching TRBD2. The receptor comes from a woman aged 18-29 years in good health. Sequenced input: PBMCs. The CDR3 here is CASSLSGGVWNEQFF. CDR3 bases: TGCGCCAGCAGTCTTAGCGGGGGGGTATGGAATGAGCAGTTCTTC.